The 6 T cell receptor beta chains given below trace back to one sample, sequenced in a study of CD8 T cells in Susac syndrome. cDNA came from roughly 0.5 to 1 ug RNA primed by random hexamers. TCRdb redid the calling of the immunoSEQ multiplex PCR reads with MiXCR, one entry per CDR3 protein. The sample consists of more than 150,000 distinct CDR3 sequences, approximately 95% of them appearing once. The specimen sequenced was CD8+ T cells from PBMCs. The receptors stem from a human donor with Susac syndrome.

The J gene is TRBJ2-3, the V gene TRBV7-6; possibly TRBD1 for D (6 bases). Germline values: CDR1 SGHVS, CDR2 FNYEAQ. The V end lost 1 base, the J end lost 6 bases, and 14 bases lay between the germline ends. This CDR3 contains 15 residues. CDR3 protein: CASSLGGPPHDTQYF. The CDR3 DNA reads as TGTGCCAGCAGCTTAGGGGGGCCCCCACATGATACGCAGTATTTT.

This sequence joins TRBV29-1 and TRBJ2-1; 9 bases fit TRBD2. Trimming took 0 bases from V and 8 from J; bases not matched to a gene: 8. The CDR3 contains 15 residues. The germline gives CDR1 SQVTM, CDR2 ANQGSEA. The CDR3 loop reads CSVEDTAGGLYEQFF. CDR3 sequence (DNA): TGCAGCGTTGAAGATACCGCGGGGGGGCTATATGAGCAGTTCTTC.

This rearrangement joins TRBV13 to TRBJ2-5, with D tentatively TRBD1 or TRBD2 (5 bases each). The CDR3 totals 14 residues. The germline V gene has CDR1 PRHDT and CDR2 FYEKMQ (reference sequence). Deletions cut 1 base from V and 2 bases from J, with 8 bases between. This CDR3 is CASSLEEGQETQYF. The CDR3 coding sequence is TGTGCCAGCAGCTTAGAAGAGGGGCAAGAGACCCAGTACTTC.

Here the CDR3 reads CASSELSGDQPQHF. The CDR3 DNA reads as TGTGCCAGCAGTGAACTTAGCGGGGATCAGCCCCAGCATTTT. This rearrangement joins TRBV2 to TRBJ1-5; D not certain. The ends were cut back, 2 bases at V and 5 bases at J, with 10 bases in the middle. The CDR3 loop spans 14 amino acids. Germline assignment: CDR1 SNHLY and CDR2 FYNNEI.

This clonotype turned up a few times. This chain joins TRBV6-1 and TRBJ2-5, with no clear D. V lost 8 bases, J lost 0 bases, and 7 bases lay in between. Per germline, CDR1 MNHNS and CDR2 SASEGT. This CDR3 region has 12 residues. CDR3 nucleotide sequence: TGTGCCAGCCGAGAGTACCAAGAGACCCAGTACTTC. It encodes CASREYQETQYF.

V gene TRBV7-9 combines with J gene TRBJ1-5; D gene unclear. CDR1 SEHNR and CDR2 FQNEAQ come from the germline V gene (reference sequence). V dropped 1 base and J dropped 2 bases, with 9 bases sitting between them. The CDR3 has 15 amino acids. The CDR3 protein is CASSLDLSGNQPQHF. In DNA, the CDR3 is TGTGCCAGCAGCTTAGACCTAAGTGGCAATCAGCCCCAGCATTTT.